The present T cell receptor (beta chain) was sequenced within a study of vaccination effects on CD4 cells after COVID-19. Study findings and constraints: The study found marked clonal contraction of infection- and vaccine-induced clones late after vaccination. Of the vaccine-induced clones from healthy vaccinees, merely 1 of 255 recognized common cold coronaviruses as well.

Germline CDR1 and CDR2: SSHAT and FNYEAQ (reference sequence). The CDR3 covers 15 residues. V lost 1 base, J lost 2 bases, and 4 bases stayed unmatched. Peptide-pool stimulation followed by sequencing identified expanded antigen-specific CD4+ clonotypes in the ViraFEST assay. Cells that had been cultured for 10 days were the source of isolated CD4+ T cells. Negative nucleocapsid antibody tests before and after vaccination confirmed no previous SARS-CoV-2 infection. Method: immunoSEQ multiplex PCR; TCRdb's copy keeps in-frame clones and lacks some. Altogether about 37,000 clones are present, roughly 66% being singletons, with the ten largest covering about 15%. In the case of this clone: The antigen remains unidentified.

The sequenced sample was CD4+ T cells from PBMCs cultured with HCoV-OC43 spike peptides, obtained before COVID-19 vaccination. Noted subset: HCoV-OC43 spike overlapping peptide pool stimulation. The chain couples TRBV7-7 to TRBJ2-5; 7 nucleotides align to TRBD2. The clonotype was recovered from a human donor who received a COVID-19 vaccine. Written as DNA, the CDR3 is TGTGCCAGCAGCTTAGTGGGAGCGGGGCAAGAGACCCAGTACTTC. Amino acid sequence: CASSLVGAGQETQYF.